This T cell receptor (beta chain) was retrieved from a study of T-cell memory formation after mild COVID-19. Germline CDR1 MNHNY, CDR2 SVGAGI (reference sequence). The CDR3 is 13 amino acids. V lost 6 bases and J lost 0, with 9 bases in between. This clonotype was found a few times. TCRdb redid the calling of the 5' RACE reads with MiXCR, one entry per CDR3 protein. The table lists some 490,000 distinct CDR3 sequences, around a sixth of them singletons. This receptor was identified in an adult woman who had mild COVID-19 (a few samples of this study predate the infection). Cell type and time point are not known. The sample consisted of PBMCs or a T cell subset sorted from them (not recorded which). This rearrangement joins TRBV6-6 to TRBJ2-7; perhaps TRBD1 as D (6 bases). DNA of the CDR3: TGTGCCAGCAGAGACAGGTCCTCCTACGAGCAGTACTTC. Its protein product is CASRDRSSYEQYF.